These 10 T cell receptor beta chains share one sample of origin, sequenced in a study of blood T cells in healthy people across ages. The second PCR ran about 6 to 11 cycles with a sample-barcoded 5' primer and J-beta primers. TCRdb recomputed calls from the 5' RACE reads with MiXCR, one row per CDR3 protein. The top ten hold roughly 10% of the sample, which has 750,000 to 950,000 distinct CDR3 sequences, 25% to 30% seen once. Another study also made use of these data, one on T cells of mothers and their children.

The sample consisted of blood. These receptors originate from a woman aged 40 to 55 in good health.

There are a few counts of this clonotype. The chain combines TRBV20-1 with TRBJ2-4; no clear D. Looked up from germline, CDR1 is DFQATT and CDR2 is SNEGSKA (reference sequence). This CDR3 is built from 15 residues. Deletions cut 6 bases from V and 0 bases from J, with 15 bases between. The CDR3, as DNA: TGCAGTGCCAGGATGCTATCCTTAGCCAAAAACATTCAGTACTTC. Protein sequence: CSARMLSLAKNIQYF.

The genes are TRBV6-6 and TRBJ2-1, with TRBD2 matching over 10 bases. V was pared by 4 bases and J by 6 bases, with 3 bases of the junction left unmatched. The CDR3 is made up of 14 amino acids. CDR1 and CDR2 (germline): MNHNY, SVGAGI (reference sequence). The CDR3 is CASSSSGGFNEQFF. CDR3 in DNA: TGTGCCAGCAGTTCTAGCGGGGGCTTCAATGAGCAGTTCTTC.

There are many counts of this clonotype. This chain uses TRBV29-1 with TRBJ2-5; D is possibly TRBD1 (6 bases). The germline CDR1 and CDR2 sequences are SQVTM and ANQGSEA. Trimming pared 4 bases from V and 2 bases from J, leaving 11 bases between. The CDR3 spans 13 residues. The DNA of the CDR3 is TGCAGCGTTGGACAGGCGGTACAAGAGACCCAGTACTTC. It is translated as CSVGQAVQETQYF.

There are many counts of this clonotype. This sequence joins TRBV4-2 and TRBJ2-6; 8 bases agree with TRBD1. From germline, CDR1 is LGHNA and CDR2 YNFKEQ. This CDR3 contains 13 residues. Trimming removed 0 bases from V and 14 bases from J; junction bases left unmatched: 3. CDR3 coding DNA: TGTGCCAGCAGCCAAGAAGGACAGGGACTCCTGACTTTC. Translating gives CASSQEGQGLLTF.

This clonotype was counted many times. The chain has TRBV5-1 and TRBJ2-7; weak D call: TRBD1 (8 bases). The germline gives CDR1 SGHRS, CDR2 YFSETQ. V lost 3 bases and J lost 2, with 15 bases in between. The CDR3 runs to 15 residues. CDR3 in amino acids: CASSWTGRDTYEQYF. For the CDR3, the DNA is TGCGCCAGCAGCTGGACAGGGAGGGATACCTACGAGCAGTACTTC. The full variable domain, with the rest looked up from reference TRBV5-1 and TRBJ2-7, is KAGVTQTPRYLIKTRGQQVTLSCSPISGHRSVSWYQQTPGQGLQFLFEYFSETQRNKGNFPGRFSGRQFSNSRSEMNVSTLELGDSALYLCASSWTGRDTYEQYFGPGTRLTVT.

This clonotype was recorded many times. J is TRBJ2-3 and V is TRBV20-1; D unresolved. The CDR3 extends over 15 amino acids. Germline CDR1 is DFQATT and CDR2 is SNEGSKA (reference sequence). Trimming shortened V by 4 bases and J by 0 bases, and 14 bases separated the two germline ends. CDR3 coding DNA: TGCAGTGCTATCCCCCTGCCTTCCAGCACAGATACGCAGTATTTT. Translating gives CSAIPLPSSTDTQYF.

This clonotype was observed a handful of times. The chain uses TRBV7-3 and TRBJ2-3; 9 positions agree with TRBD2. The trim removed 5 bases at V and 1 base at J, leaving 4 bases unmatched. The CDR3 extends over 15 amino acids. The germline V gene encodes CDR1 SGHTA and CDR2 FQGTGA. CDR3 loop: CASSVSSGGTDTQYF. DNA of the CDR3: TGTGCCAGCAGCGTATCTAGCGGGGGCACAGATACGCAGTATTTT.

The table lists this clonotype with a few counts. The gene calls are TRBV12-3 or TRBV12-4 and TRBJ2-1; 8 nucleotides agree with TRBD2. V dropped 1 base and J dropped 10; count of bases not matched to a gene: 6. CDR3 length: 14 residues. The chain's CDR3 is CASSLERGTGEQFF. The CDR3 DNA reads as TGTGCCAGCAGTTTAGAGCGGGGGACTGGAGAGCAGTTCTTC.

The V gene is TRBV19, the J gene TRBJ2-1; 10 bases line up with TRBD1. This CDR3 has 16 amino acids. Germline trimming cut 5 bases from V and 2 bases from J; bases unmatched to any gene: 6. Germline CDR1 and CDR2: LNHDA and SQIVND (reference sequence). The CDR3 protein is CASSDPGTGAYNEQFF. CDR3 bases: TGTGCCAGTAGTGACCCCGGGACAGGGGCCTACAATGAGCAGTTCTTC.

There are a few counts of this clonotype. This rearrangement joins TRBV4-2 to TRBJ2-1; D is perhaps TRBD2 (7 bases). V shed 3 bases and J shed 8 bases, with 17 bases lying between them. This CDR3 region has 15 residues. Germline-derived CDR1 and CDR2 are LGHNA and YNFKEQ. The CDR3 nucleotides read TGTGCCAGCAGCCACGAGGGGGGGATTTTCGATGAGCAGTTCTTC. This translates into CASSHEGGIFDEQFF.